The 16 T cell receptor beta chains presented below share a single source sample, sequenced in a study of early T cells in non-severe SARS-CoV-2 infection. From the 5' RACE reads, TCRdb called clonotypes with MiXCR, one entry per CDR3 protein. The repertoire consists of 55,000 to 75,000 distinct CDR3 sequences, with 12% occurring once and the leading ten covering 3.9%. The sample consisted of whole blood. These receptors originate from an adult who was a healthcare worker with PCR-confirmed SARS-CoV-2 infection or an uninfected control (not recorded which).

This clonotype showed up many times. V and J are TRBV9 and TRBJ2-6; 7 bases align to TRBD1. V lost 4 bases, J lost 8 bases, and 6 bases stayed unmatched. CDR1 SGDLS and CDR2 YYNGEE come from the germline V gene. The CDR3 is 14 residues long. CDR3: CASSSNRGTNVLTF. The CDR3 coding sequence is TGTGCCAGCAGCTCGAACAGGGGAACCAACGTCCTGACTTTC.

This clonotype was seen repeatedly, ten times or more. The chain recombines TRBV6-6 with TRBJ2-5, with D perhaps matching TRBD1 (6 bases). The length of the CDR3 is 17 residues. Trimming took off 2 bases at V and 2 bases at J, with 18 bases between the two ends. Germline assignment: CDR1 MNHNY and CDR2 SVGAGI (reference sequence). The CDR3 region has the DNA TGTGCCAGCAGTTACCGTCCCAGGGGACCCTCTCAAGAGACCCAGTACTTC. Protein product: CASSYRPRGPSQETQYF.

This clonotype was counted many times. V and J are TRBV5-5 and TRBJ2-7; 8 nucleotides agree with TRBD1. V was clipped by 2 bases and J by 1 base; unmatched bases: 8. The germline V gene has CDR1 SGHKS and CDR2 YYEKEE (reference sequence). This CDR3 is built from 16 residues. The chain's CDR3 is CASSFWTGRRSYEQYF. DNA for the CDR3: TGTGCCAGCAGCTTTTGGACAGGGAGGAGGTCCTACGAGCAGTACTTC.

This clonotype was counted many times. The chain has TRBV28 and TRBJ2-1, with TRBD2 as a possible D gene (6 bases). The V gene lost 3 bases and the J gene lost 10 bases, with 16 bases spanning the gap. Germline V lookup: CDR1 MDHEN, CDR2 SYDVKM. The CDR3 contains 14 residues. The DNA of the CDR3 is TGTGCCAGCAGTTTTAGGGGAGGCCTACAAGAGCAGTTCTTC. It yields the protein CASSFRGGLQEQFF.

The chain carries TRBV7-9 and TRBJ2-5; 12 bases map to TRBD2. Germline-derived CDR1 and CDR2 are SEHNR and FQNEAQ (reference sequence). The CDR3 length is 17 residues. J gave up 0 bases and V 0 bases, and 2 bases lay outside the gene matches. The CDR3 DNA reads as TGTGCCAGCAGCTTAGCAGGGACTAGCGGGTACCAAGAGACCCAGTACTTC. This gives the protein CASSLAGTSGYQETQYF. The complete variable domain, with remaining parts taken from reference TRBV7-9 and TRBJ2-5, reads DTGVSQNPRHKITKRGQNVTFRCDPISEHNRLYWYRQTLGQGPEFLTYFQNEAQLEKSRLLSDRFSAERPKGSFSTLEIQRTEQGDSAMYLCASSLAGTSGYQETQYFGPGTRLLVL.

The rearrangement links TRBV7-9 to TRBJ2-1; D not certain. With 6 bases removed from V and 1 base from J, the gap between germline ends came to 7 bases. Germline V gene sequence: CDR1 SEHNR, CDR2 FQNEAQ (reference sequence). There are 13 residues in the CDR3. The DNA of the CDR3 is TGTGCCAGCAGGGATCAGTCCTACAATGAGCAGTTCTTC. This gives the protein CASRDQSYNEQFF.

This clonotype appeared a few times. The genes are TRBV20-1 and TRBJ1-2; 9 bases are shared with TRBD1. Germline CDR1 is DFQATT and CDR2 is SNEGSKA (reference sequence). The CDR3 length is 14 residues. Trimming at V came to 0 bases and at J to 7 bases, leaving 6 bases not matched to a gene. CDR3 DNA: TGCAGTGCTAGAGATCTGGACAGGGGATCTGGCTACACCTTC. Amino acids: CSARDLDRGSGYTF.

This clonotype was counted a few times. CDR3 sequence (DNA): TGTGCCAGCAGTCCGGACAGGGGGACTGAAGCTTTCTTT. Translating gives CASSPDRGTEAFF. The J gene is TRBJ1-1, the V gene TRBV12-3 or TRBV12-4; 10 bases agree with TRBD1. J lost 5 bases, V lost 5 bases, and 2 bases had no gene match. This CDR3 has 13 amino acids.

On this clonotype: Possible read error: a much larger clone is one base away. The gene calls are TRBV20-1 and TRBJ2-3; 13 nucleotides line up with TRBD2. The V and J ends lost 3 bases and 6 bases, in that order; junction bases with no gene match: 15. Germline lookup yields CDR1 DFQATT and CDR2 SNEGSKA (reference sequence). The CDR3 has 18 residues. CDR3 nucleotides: TGCAGTGCTAGGGTGACTAGCGGGGGGACCTTAAGGACGGATACGCAGTATTTT. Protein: CSARVTSGGTLRTDTQYF.

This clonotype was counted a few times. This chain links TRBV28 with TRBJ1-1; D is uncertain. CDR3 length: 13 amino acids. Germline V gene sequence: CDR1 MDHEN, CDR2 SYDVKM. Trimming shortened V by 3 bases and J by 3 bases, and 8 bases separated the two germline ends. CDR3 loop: CASSLDRYTEAFF. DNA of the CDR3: TGTGCCAGCAGTTTGGATCGATACACTGAAGCTTTCTTT.

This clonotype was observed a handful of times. DNA of the CDR3: TGTGCCAGCAGCACAAGGGGTCTAATTGCGGCGGGAGGCACAGATACGCAGTATTTT. It yields the protein CASSTRGLIAAGGTDTQYF. The chain has TRBV12-3 or TRBV12-4 and TRBJ2-3; TRBD2 matches at 7 bases. This CDR3 has 19 residues. V was clipped by 6 bases and J by 1 base; unmatched bases: 19.

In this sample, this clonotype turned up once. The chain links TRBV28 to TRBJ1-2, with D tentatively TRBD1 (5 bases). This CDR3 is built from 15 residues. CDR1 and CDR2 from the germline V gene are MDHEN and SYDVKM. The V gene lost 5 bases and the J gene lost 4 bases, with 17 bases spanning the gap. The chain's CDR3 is CASSVPPRASYGYTF. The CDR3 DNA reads TGTGCCAGCAGTGTACCTCCCAGGGCGTCCTATGGCTACACCTTC.

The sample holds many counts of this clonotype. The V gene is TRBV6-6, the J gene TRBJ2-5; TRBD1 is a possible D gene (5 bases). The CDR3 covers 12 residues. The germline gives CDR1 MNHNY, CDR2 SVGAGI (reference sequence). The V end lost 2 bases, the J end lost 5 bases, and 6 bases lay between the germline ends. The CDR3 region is CASSYPGETQYF. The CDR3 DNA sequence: TGTGCCAGCAGTTACCCAGGGGAGACCCAGTACTTC.

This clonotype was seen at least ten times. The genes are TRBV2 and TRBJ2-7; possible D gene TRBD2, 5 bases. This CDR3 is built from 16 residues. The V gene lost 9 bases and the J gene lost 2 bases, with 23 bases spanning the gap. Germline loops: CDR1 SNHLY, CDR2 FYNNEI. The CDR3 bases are TGTGCCAGTTCAAATGGGGTTAGCGAGAGCCCCTACGAGCAGTACTTC. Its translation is CASSNGVSESPYEQYF.

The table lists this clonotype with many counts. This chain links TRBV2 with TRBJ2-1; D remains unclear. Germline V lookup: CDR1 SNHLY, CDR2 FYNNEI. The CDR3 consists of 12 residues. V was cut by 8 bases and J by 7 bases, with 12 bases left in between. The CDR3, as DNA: TGTGCCAGCTCCGTGTTCCGGAATGAGCAGTTCTTC. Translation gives CASSVFRNEQFF. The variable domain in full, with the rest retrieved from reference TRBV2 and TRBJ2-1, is EPEVTQTPSHQVTQMGQEVILRCVPISNHLYFYWYRQILGQKVEFLVSFYNNEISEKSEIFDDQFSVERPDGSNFTLKIRSTKLEDSAMYFCASSVFRNEQFFGPGTRLTVL.

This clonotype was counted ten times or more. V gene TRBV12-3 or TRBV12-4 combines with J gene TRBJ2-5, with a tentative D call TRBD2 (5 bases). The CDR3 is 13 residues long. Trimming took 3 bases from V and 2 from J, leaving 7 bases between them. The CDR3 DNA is TGTGCCAGCAGTTTGGACTTTCAAGAGACCCAGTACTTC. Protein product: CASSLDFQETQYF.